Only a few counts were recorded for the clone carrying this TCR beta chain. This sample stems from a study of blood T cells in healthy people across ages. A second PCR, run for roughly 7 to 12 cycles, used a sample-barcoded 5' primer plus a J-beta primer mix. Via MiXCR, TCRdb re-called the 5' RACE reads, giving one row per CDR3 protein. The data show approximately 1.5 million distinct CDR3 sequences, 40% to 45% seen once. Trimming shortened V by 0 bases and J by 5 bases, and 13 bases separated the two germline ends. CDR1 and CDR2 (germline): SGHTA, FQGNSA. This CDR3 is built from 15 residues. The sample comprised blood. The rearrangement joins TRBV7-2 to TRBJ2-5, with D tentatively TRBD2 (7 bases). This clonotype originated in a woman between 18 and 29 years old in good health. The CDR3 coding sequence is TGTGCCAGCAGCTTAGCGGGGGGGCCGTGGGAGACCCAGTACTTC. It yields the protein CASSLAGGPWETQYF.